A single sample is the source of the 11 T cell receptor beta chains below, sequenced in a study of blood T cell repertoires in COVID-19. The assay was immunoSEQ multiplex PCR, and TCRdb's table has in-frame clones only and misses some. In the table there are roughly 340,000 clones, more than 75% of which are singletons. Source material: peripheral blood. The receptors were sampled from a woman aged 18-29 years who had recovered from COVID-19.

The chain links TRBV15 to TRBJ2-3, with D possibly being TRBD1 (5 bases). CDR3 length equals 17 residues. From germline, CDR1 is LNHNV and CDR2 YYDKDF (reference sequence). V lost 6 bases to trimming and J lost 0 bases, with 19 bases between them. The CDR3 loop reads CATREEVTDSSTDTQYF. The CDR3 coding sequence is TGTGCCACCAGAGAGGAAGTGACAGACTCTAGCACAGATACGCAGTATTTT.

This chain joins TRBV9 and TRBJ1-1, with TRBD1 matching over 10 bases. CDR3 length: 16 amino acids. Trimming removed 0 bases from V and 5 bases from J; junction bases left unmatched: 7. The germline V gene encodes CDR1 SGDLS and CDR2 YYNGEE. DNA for the CDR3: TGTGCCAGCAGCGTAGGGGGACAGGGGTTGAGAACTGAAGCTTTCTTT. Amino acids: CASSVGGQGLRTEAFF.

J is TRBJ1-2 and V is TRBV5-1; a weak D match, TRBD1 (6 bases). Germline V CDR1 and CDR2: SGHRS, YFSETQ. The V and J ends lost 9 bases and 4 bases respectively, with 16 bases between them. The CDR3 has 13 amino acids. CDR3 amino acids: CAIQGSGGYGYTF. The CDR3 DNA reads as TGCGCCATCCAGGGGTCGGGGGGCTATGGCTACACCTTC.

The V and J genes are TRBV21-1 and TRBJ1-5; TRBD1, the D gene given by the table, was not confirmed from the DNA. TRBV21-1 has pseudogene status. This CDR3 has 16 amino acids. DNA of the CDR3: TGTGCCAGCAGCAAAGCGAAAACAGGTAGCAATCAGCCCCAGCATTTT. It specifies CASSKAKTGSNQPQHF.

This clone appeared a single time. CDR3 in DNA: TGCGCCAGCAGCTTCGCCTTTAGCGGGGGTTACAATGAGCAGTTCTTC. This gives the protein CASSFAFSGGYNEQFF. The chain uses TRBV5-1 and TRBJ2-1, with TRBD2 matching over 9 bases. The CDR3 consists of 16 residues. The ends lost 2 bases at V and 4 bases at J; junction bases unmatched: 7. CDR1 SGHRS and CDR2 YFSETQ come from the germline V gene.

V is TRBV7-2 and J is TRBJ2-5; 8 bases line up with TRBD1. CDR3 length equals 16 residues. CDR1 SGHTA and CDR2 FQGNSA come from the germline V gene. Trimming took 6 bases from V and 5 from J; bases not matched to a gene: 14. The DNA of the CDR3 is TGTGCCAGCAGTTCACCTCGGGCAGGGGGCTGGGAGACCCAGTACTTC. It is translated as CASSSPRAGGWETQYF.

This chain uses TRBV5-6 with TRBJ1-1; TRBD1 matches at 7 bases. CDR3 size: 15 residues. Trimming at V came to 0 bases and at J to 1 base, leaving 3 bases not matched to a gene. Germline values: CDR1 SGHDT, CDR2 YYEEEE. The CDR3 bases are TGTGCCAGCAGCTTGGGTAGACAGGGGAACACTGAAGCTTTCTTT. This encodes CASSLGRQGNTEAFF.

The chain uses TRBV5-4 and TRBJ2-3, with 10 nucleotides matching TRBD2. CDR3 length equals 16 residues. Germline V CDR1 and CDR2: SGHNT, YYREEE (reference sequence). V lost 3 bases and J lost 4; bases outside the gene matches: 8. CDR3 coding DNA: TGTGCCAGCAGCTCCCAAGCGGGAGGGCCATCAGATACGCAGTATTTT. It encodes CASSSQAGGPSDTQYF.

V and J are TRBV7-9 and TRBJ1-1, with 7 bases fitting TRBD1. This CDR3 has 12 amino acids. Losses at the gene ends were 6 bases for V and 8 bases for J; bases not matched to a gene: 6. The germline gives CDR1 SEHNR, CDR2 FQNEAQ (reference sequence). DNA of the CDR3: TGTGCCAGCAGACGGACAGGCGACGAAGCTTTCTTT. The encoded protein is CASRRTGDEAFF. Based on the CDR3 plus reference TRBV7-9 and TRBJ1-1, the full variable domain is DTGVSQNPRHKITKRGQNVTFRCDPISEHNRLYWYRQTLGQGPEFLTYFQNEAQLEKSRLLSDRFSAERPKGSFSTLEIQRTEQGDSAMYLCASRRTGDEAFFGQGTRLTVV.

This rearrangement joins TRBV7-9 to TRBJ2-3; tentative D call: TRBD1 (6 bases). Germline V gene sequence: CDR1 SEHNR, CDR2 FQNEAQ (reference sequence). V was cut by 4 bases and J by 4 bases, with 6 bases left in between. This CDR3 has 12 residues. CDR3 sequence: CASSWGPDTQYF. The CDR3, as DNA: TGTGCCAGCAGCTGGGGGCCAGATACGCAGTATTTT. The whole variable domain, remainder taken from reference TRBV7-9 and TRBJ2-3, is DTGVSQNPRHKITKRGQNVTFRCDPISEHNRLYWYRQTLGQGPEFLTYFQNEAQLEKSRLLSDRFSAERPKGSFSTLEIQRTEQGDSAMYLCASSWGPDTQYFGPGTRLTVL.

The chain is built from TRBV3-1 (or the pseudogene TRBV3-2) and TRBJ1-1; D uncertain. Germline V CDR1 and CDR2: LGHDT, YNNKEL (reference sequence). V was clipped by 2 bases and J by 4 bases, with 8 bases between them. CDR3 size: 13 residues. CDR3 nucleotides: TGTGCCAGCAGCCAAAGTTTCGGCACTGAAGCTTTCTTT. Protein sequence: CASSQSFGTEAFF.